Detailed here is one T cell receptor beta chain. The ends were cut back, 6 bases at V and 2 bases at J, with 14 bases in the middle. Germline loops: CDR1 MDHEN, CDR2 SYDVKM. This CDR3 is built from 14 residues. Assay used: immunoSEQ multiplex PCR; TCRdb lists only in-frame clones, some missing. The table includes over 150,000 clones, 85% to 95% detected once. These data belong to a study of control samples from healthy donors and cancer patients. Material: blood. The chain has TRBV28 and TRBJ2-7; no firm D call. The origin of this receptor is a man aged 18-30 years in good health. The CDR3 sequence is CASSENNMAYEQYF. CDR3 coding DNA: TGTGCCAGCAGCGAAAATAATATGGCCTACGAGCAGTACTTC.